Given below is one TCR beta chain in context. What it binds is unknown. This entry is derived from a study of cytotoxic CD8 clonotypes in ibrutinib-treated CLL. Study background: Within the patient group, roughly 12 were relapsed/refractory and some 16 treatment-naive, and approximately 17 were IGHV unmutated. Response samples followed a median about 12 months of treatment, range 6 to 36.

The germline V gene encodes CDR1 LNHDA and CDR2 SQIVND (reference sequence). Losses at the gene ends were 5 bases for V and 7 bases for J; bases not matched to a gene: 7. The CDR3 spans 15 residues. Findings and limits, study-wide: Clonality rose at ibrutinib response, held steady in sustained remission, and fell toward baseline at progression. The study found baseline clonality above age-matched healthy donors, tracking circulating CD8+ T-cell counts.

The assay was immunoSEQ multiplex PCR, and TCRdb's table has in-frame clones only and misses some. Of around 91,000 clones listed, 85% to 90% are singletons. This TCR came from a human donor with chronic lymphocytic leukemia. Sequenced here: PBMCs, sampled before ibrutinib treatment. The chain uses TRBV19 and TRBJ1-6; TRBD1 matches 8 bases. The CDR3 nucleotides read TGTGCCAGTAGTCCTCCGGGACAGGAGAATTCACCCCTCCACTTT. This codes for CASSPPGQENSPLHF.